One and the same sample provided the 12 T cell receptor beta chains below, sequenced in a study of cytomegalovirus exposure and HLA in healthy donors. The study ran its PCR with 60 Vbeta and 13 Jbeta primers. Method: immunoSEQ multiplex PCR; TCRdb's copy keeps in-frame clones and lacks some. This sample has over 150,000 clones, with 77% found just once. The material sequenced was PBMCs. All receptors come from a woman in her thirties or forties in good health and CMV-seropositive.

This chain uses TRBV9 with TRBJ2-5; TRBD1 is a possible D gene (6 bases). The CDR3 length is 13 residues. Per germline, CDR1 SGDLS and CDR2 YYNGEE. Trimming cost V 5 bases and J 2 bases, with 10 bases left between them. The CDR3: CASSLGGQETQYF. CDR3 DNA sequence: TGTGCCAGCAGTCTAGGGGGTCAAGAGACCCAGTACTTC. Looking up the rest from reference TRBV9 and TRBJ2-5 gives the full variable domain: DSGVTQTPKHLITATGQRVTLRCSPRSGDLSVYWYQQSLDQGLQFLIQYYNGEERAKGNILERFSAQQFPDLHSELNLSSLELGDSALYFCASSLGGQETQYFGPGTRLLVL.

In its sample, this clone was seen a few times. The chain recombines TRBV28 with TRBJ2-5, with TRBD2 as a possible D gene (5 bases). The germline V gene has CDR1 MDHEN and CDR2 SYDVKM. The CDR3 is 14 amino acids. V was pared by 6 bases and J by 3 bases, with 14 bases between. In nucleotides, the CDR3 is TGTGCCAGCAGCAGACCGATGAGGGAAGAGACCCAGTACTTC. It translates to CASSRPMREETQYF.

In its sample, this clone was seen a few times. The gene calls are TRBV12-5 and TRBJ2-7; D uncertain. There are 13 residues in the CDR3. The V and J ends lost 5 bases and 0 bases respectively, with 8 bases between them. Germline CDR1 is LGHNT and CDR2 is FRNRAP. The CDR3 sequence: CASGTDVSYEQYF. Written as DNA, the CDR3 is TGTGCTAGTGGTACAGACGTCTCCTACGAGCAGTACTTC.

The chain has TRBV7-2 and TRBJ2-1; the D is unclear. Per germline, CDR1 SGHTA and CDR2 FQGNSA. This CDR3 region has 16 residues. V was trimmed by 1 base and J by 2 bases, leaving 12 bases between them. Written as DNA, the CDR3 is TGTGCCAGCAGCTTAGTAGGCCAGGCCCCCTACAATGAGCAGTTCTTC. Its protein is CASSLVGQAPYNEQFF.

The chain uses TRBV7-2 and TRBJ1-2; 9 bases are shared with TRBD1. V shed 10 bases, J shed 0 bases, and the junction held 18 bases outside the gene matches. The CDR3 length is 18 residues. CDR1 and CDR2 (germline): SGHTA, FQGNSA. The CDR3 sequence: CANHPFRQGVYSNYGYTF. In DNA, the CDR3 is TGTGCCAACCACCCCTTCCGACAGGGGGTCTACTCTAACTATGGCTACACCTTC. Using reference TRBV7-2 and TRBJ1-2 for the parts outside the CDR3, the full variable domain is GAGVSQSPSNKVTEKGKDVELRCDPISGHTALYWYRQSLGQGLEFLIYFQGNSAPDKSGLPSDRFSAERTGGSVSTLTIQRTQQEDSAVYLCANHPFRQGVYSNYGYTFGSGTRLTVV.

The chain couples TRBV30 to TRBJ1-6; D not resolved. The CDR3 runs 15 residues. In germline, CDR1 is GTSNPN, CDR2 SVGIG (reference sequence). V lost 0 bases and J lost 6, with 12 bases in between. CDR3 DNA: TGTGCCTGGAGTGTAACGGCAGTAGCTAATTCACCCCTCCACTTT. This translates into CAWSVTAVANSPLHF.

The chain links TRBV5-1 to TRBJ2-4, with 8 positions matching TRBD2. This CDR3 comprises 15 residues. The germline CDR1 and CDR2 sequences are SGHRS and YFSETQ. Trimming at V came to 4 bases and at J to 6 bases, leaving 9 bases not matched to a gene. The CDR3 region has the DNA TGCGCCAGCAGCGACCTAGCTAGCGGGCGAAACATTCAGTACTTC. It encodes CASSDLASGRNIQYF.

The chain employs TRBV7-2 and TRBJ2-1; TRBD2 aligns across 9 bases. Germline loops: CDR1 SGHTA, CDR2 FQGNSA. V shed 3 bases, J shed 6 bases, and the junction held 6 bases outside the gene matches. The CDR3 length is 15 residues. The DNA of the CDR3 is TGTGCCAGCAGCTTGGGACTAGCACTGGGCAATGAGCAGTTCTTC. Residues: CASSLGLALGNEQFF.

CDR3 nucleotides: TGTGCCAGCTCACCCGACAGGGGGCAAGAGACCCAGTACTTC. It encodes CASSPDRGQETQYF. The rearrangement links TRBV18 to TRBJ2-5; TRBD1 aligns across 9 bases. The CDR3 has 14 amino acids. V lost 3 bases, J lost 2 bases, and 1 base stayed unmatched. Germline V gene lookup returns CDR1 KGHSH and CDR2 LQKENI.

This clone has just one count. The chain couples TRBV15 to TRBJ2-5; TRBD2 agrees at 7 bases. This CDR3 is 15 amino acids long. Per germline, CDR1 LNHNV and CDR2 YYDKDF (reference sequence). V gave up 3 bases and J gave up 5 bases; unmatched junction bases: 9. The DNA for the CDR3 is TGTGCCACCAGCAGTCCAGGCGGGGGAATGGAGACCCAGTACTTC. This sequence encodes CATSSPGGGMETQYF.

This rearrangement joins TRBV5-1 to TRBJ1-1; 12 nucleotides agree with TRBD1. This CDR3 comprises 17 residues. V shed 0 bases, J shed 6 bases, and the junction held 9 bases outside the gene matches. Germline values: CDR1 SGHRS, CDR2 YFSETQ. The CDR3 DNA reads as TGCGCCAGCAGCTTGGAGGGACAGGGGGCACAATCGGCTGAAGCTTTCTTT. Its translation: CASSLEGQGAQSAEAFF.

The rearrangement links TRBV5-1 to TRBJ1-1; 7 positions agree with TRBD1. With 0 bases clipped from V and 1 base from J, the junction kept 6 bases outside the gene matches. The CDR3 contains 16 residues. Germline CDR1 reads SGHRS; CDR2 reads YFSETQ. The CDR3 sequence is CASSLEGPGGNTEAFF. In DNA, the CDR3 is TGCGCCAGCAGCTTGGAGGGTCCAGGGGGGAACACTGAAGCTTTCTTT.